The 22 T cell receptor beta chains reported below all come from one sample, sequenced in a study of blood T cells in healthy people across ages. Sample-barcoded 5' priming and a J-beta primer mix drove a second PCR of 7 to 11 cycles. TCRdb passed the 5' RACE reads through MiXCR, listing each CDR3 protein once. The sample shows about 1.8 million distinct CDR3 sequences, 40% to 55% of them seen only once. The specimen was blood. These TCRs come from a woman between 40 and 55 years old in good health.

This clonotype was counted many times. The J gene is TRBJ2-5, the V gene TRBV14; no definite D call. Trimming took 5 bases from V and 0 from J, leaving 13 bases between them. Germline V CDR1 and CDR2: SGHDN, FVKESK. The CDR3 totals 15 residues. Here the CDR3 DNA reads TGTGCCAGCAGCTCCGGGCGCGCGTACCAAGAGACCCAGTACTTC. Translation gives CASSSGRAYQETQYF.

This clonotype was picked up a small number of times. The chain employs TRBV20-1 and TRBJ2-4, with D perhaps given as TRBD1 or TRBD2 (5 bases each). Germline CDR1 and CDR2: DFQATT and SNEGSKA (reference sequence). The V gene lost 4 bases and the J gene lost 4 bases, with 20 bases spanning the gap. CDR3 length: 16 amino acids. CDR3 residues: CSAIGWGSPAKNIQYF. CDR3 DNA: TGCAGTGCTATTGGGTGGGGGTCCCCAGCGAAAAACATTCAGTACTTC.

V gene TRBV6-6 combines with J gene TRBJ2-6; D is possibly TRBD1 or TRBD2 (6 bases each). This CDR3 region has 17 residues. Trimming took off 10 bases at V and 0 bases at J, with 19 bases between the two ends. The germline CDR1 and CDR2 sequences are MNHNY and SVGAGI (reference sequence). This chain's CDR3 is CATTMRGEFSGANVLTF. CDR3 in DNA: TGTGCCACAACCATGAGGGGGGAATTCTCTGGGGCCAACGTCCTGACTTTC.

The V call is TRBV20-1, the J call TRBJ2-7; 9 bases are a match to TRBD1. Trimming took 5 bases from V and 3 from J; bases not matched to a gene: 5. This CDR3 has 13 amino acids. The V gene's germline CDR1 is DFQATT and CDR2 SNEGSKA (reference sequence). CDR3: CSAFRDRDYEQYF. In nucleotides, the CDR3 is TGCAGTGCTTTCCGGGACAGGGACTACGAGCAGTACTTC.

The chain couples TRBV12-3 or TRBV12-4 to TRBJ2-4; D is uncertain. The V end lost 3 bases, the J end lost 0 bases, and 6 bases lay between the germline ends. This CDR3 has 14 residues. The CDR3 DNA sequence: TGTGCCAGCAGTTTTGTTGGAGCCAAAAACATTCAGTACTTC. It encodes CASSFVGAKNIQYF.

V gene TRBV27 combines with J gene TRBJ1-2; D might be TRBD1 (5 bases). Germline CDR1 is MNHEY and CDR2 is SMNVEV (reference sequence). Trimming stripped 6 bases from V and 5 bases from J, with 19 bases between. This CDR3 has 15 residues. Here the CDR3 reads CASRGGGSTAYGYTF. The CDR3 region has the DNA TGTGCCAGCAGAGGCGGGGGGTCGACTGCATATGGCTACACCTTC.

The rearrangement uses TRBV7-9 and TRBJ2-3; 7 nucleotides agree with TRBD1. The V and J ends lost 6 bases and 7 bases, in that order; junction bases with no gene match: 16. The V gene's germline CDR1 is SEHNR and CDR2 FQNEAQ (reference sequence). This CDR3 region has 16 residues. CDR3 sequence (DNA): TGTGCCAGCAGGCGCGACAGGGCCCAAGAGGGTTATACGCAGTATTTT. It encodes CASRRDRAQEGYTQYF.

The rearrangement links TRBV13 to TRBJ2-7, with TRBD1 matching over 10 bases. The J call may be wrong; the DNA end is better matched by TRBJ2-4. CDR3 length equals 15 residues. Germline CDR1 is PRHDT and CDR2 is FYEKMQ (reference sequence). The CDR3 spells CASSLGRTGGGIQYF. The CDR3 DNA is TGTGCCAGCAGCTTAGGCCGGACAGGGGGGGGCATTCAGTACTTC.

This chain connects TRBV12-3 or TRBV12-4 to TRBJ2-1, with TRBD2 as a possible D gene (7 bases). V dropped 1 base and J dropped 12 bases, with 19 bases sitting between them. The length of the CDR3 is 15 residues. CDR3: CASSLGPAGHVGQFF. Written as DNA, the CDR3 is TGTGCCAGCAGTTTAGGACCAGCGGGACATGTGGGGCAGTTCTTC.

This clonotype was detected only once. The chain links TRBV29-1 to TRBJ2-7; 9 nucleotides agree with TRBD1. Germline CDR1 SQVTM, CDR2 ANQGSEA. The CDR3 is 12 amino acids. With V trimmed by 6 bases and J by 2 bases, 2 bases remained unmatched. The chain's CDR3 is CSVRDRAYEQYF. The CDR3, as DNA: TGCAGCGTGAGGGACAGGGCCTACGAGCAGTACTTC.

This CDR3 is CASSPRPGPSTEMNTGELFF. The CDR3 region has the DNA TGTGCCAGCAGCCCGCGGCCCGGTCCCTCGACAGAGATGAACACCGGGGAGCTGTTTTTT. The chain is built from TRBV21-1 and TRBJ2-2; the table's D call TRBD1 went unverified against the DNA. TRBV21-1 has pseudogene status. The CDR3 loop spans 20 amino acids.

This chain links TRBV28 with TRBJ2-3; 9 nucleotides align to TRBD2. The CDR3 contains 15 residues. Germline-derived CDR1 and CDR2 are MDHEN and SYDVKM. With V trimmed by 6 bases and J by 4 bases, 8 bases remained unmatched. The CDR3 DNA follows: TGTGCCAGCAGGGGGAGCGGGGGGTTCCCAGATACGCAGTATTTT. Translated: CASRGSGGFPDTQYF.

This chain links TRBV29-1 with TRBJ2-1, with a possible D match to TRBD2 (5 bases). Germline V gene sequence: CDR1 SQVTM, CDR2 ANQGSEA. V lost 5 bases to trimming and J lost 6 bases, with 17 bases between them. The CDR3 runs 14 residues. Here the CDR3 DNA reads TGCAGCGTTTCCCCCGGGGTCGAAATCAATGAGCAGTTCTTC. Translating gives CSVSPGVEINEQFF.

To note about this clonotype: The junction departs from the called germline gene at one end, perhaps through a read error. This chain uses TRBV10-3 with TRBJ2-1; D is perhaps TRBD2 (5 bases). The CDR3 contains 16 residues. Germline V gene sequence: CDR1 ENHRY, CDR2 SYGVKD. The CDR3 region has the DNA TGTGCCACCAGTGAGTCTTGGTCAGGACTCCACAATGAGCAGTTCTTC. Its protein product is CATSESWSGLHNEQFF.

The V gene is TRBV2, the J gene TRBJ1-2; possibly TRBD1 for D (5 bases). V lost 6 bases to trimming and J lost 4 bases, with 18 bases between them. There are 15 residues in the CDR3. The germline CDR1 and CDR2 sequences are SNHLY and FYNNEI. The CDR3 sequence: CASRSQGIGGYGYTF. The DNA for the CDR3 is TGTGCCAGCAGAAGTCAGGGTATCGGTGGCTATGGCTACACCTTC. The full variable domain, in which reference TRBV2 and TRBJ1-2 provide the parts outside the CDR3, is EPEVTQTPSHQVTQMGQEVILRCVPISNHLYFYWYRQILGQKVEFLVSFYNNEISEKSEIFDDQFSVERPDGSNFTLKIRSTKLEDSAMYFCASRSQGIGGYGYTFGSGTRLTVV.

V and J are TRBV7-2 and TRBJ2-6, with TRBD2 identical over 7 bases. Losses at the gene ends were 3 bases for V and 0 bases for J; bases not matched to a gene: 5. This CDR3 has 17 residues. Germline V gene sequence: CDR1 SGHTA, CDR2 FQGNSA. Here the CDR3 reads CASSLIAGRSGANVLTF. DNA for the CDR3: TGTGCCAGCAGCTTGATAGCGGGCCGCTCTGGGGCCAACGTCCTGACTTTC.

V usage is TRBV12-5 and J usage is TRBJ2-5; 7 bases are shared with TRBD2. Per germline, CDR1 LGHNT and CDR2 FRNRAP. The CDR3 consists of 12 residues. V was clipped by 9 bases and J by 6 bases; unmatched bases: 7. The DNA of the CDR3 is TGTGCTAGCGCCGGGCGGGGGAAGACCCAGTACTTC. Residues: CASAGRGKTQYF.

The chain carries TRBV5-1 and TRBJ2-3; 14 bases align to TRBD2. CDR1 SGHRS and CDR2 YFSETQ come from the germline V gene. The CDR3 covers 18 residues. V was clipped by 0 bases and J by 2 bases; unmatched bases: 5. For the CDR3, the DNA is TGCGCCAGCAGCTTGGCCGGGACTAGCGGGGGTTTCACAGATACGCAGTATTTT. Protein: CASSLAGTSGGFTDTQYF.

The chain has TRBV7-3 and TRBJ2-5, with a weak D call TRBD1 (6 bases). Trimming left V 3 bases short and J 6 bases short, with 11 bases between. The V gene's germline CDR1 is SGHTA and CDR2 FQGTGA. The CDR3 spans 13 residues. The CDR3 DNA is TGTGCCAGCAGCTTGGTGCAGGGGCAGACCCAGTACTTC. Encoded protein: CASSLVQGQTQYF.

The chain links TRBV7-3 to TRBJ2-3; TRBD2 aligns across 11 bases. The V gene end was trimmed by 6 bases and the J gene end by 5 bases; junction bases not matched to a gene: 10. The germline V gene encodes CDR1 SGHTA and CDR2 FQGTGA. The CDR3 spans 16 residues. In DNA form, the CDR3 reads TGTGCCAGCAGTCGCGTAGCGGGGGGGGCGGTAGATACGCAGTATTTT. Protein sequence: CASSRVAGGAVDTQYF. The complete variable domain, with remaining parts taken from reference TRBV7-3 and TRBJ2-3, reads GAGVSQTPSNKVTEKGKYVELRCDPISGHTALYWYRQSLGQGPEFLIYFQGTGAADDSGLPNDRFFAVRPEGSVSTLKIQRTERGDSAVYLCASSRVAGGAVDTQYFGPGTRLTVL.

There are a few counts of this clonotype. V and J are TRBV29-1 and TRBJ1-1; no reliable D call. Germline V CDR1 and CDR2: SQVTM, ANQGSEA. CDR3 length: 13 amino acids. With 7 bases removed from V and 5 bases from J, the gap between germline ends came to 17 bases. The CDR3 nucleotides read TGCAGCGCCCCGGACCCTAAGAGGACTGAAGCTTTCTTT. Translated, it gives CSAPDPKRTEAFF.

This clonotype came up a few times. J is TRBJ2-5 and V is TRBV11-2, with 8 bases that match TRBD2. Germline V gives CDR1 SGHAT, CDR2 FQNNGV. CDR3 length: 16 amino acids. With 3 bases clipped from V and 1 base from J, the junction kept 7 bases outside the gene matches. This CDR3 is CASSLSSGAIQETQYF. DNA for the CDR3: TGTGCCAGCAGCTTGAGTAGCGGGGCGATCCAAGAGACCCAGTACTTC. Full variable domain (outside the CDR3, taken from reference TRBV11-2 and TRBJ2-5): EAGVAQSPRYKIIEKRQSVAFWCNPISGHATLYWYQQILGQGPKLLIQFQNNGVVDDSQLPKDRFSAERLKGVDSTLKIQPAKLEDSAVYLCASSLSSGAIQETQYFGPGTRLLVL.